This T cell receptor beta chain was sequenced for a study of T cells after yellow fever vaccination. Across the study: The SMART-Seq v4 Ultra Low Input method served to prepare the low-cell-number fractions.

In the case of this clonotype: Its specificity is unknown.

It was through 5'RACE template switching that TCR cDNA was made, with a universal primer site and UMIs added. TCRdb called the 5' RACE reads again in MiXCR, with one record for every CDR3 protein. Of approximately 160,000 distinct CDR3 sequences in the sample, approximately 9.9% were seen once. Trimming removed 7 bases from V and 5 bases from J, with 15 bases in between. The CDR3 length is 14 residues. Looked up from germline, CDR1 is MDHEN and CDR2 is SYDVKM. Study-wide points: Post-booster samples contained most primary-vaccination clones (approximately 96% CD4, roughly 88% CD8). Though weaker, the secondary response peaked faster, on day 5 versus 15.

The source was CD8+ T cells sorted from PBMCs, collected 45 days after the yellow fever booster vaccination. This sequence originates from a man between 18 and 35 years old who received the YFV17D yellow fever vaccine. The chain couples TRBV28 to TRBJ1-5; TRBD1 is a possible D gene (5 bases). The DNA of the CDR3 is TGTGCCAGCAAAACAGCCGGCAGGGATCAGCCCCAGCATTTT. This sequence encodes CASKTAGRDQPQHF.